Listed below are T cell receptor beta chains from one sample, sequenced in a study of blood T cell repertoires in COVID-19. Generated by immunoSEQ multiplex PCR, the TCRdb table keeps only in-frame clones and is missing some. In the table there are fewer than 250,000 clones, about 87% of which are singletons. Specimen: PBMCs or T cells enriched from blood (not recorded which). Receptor source: a man in his forties or fifties who had been exposed to COVID-19. Each CDR3 is given with its conserved first and last residue. The order of the fields is J gene, clone size, CDR3 length, V gene, D gene, CDR3 protein, CDR3 DNA. A D gene is named only where the DNA matches it firmly. Not all rows give a size; the values are once, few, many and, for expanded clones, a class.

J: TRBJ2-1; size: once; length: 11; V: TRBV19; D: -; CDR3: CASSLYNEQFF; DNA: TGTGCCAGTAGTCTATACAATGAGCAGTTCTTC
J: TRBJ1-3; size: -; length: 14; V: TRBV7-9; D: -; CDR3: CASSTGSSGNTIYF; DNA: TGTGCCAGCAGCACCGGGAGCTCTGGAAACACCATATATTTT
J: TRBJ2-5; size: -; length: 15; V: TRBV5-4; D: -; CDR3: CASSLARGNQETQYF; DNA: TGTGCCAGCAGCTTGGCCAGGGGAAACCAAGAGACCCAGTACTTC
J: TRBJ1-1; size: -; length: 13; V: TRBV5-4; D: -; CDR3: CASSTRHSEEAFF; DNA: TGTGCCAGCAGCACCCGACACAGTGAAGAAGCTTTCTTT
J: TRBJ1-2; size: -; length: 16; V: TRBV7-3; D: TRBD1; CDR3: CASSFATRDSPRGYTF; DNA: TGTGCCAGCAGCTTTGCGACCCGGGACAGTCCAAGGGGCTACACCTTC
J: TRBJ1-1; size: -; length: 14; V: TRBV13; D: -; CDR3: CASSLGRGNTEAFF; DNA: TGTGCCAGCAGCTTAGGCCGAGGGAACACTGAAGCTTTCTTT
J: TRBJ2-7; size: -; length: 13; V: TRBV29-1; D: TRBD1; CDR3: CSVVGQGMYEQYF; DNA: TGCAGCGTTGTCGGACAGGGGATGTACGAGCAGTACTTC
J: TRBJ2-3; size: once; length: 18; V: TRBV28; D: TRBD2; CDR3: CASSASGLAGARPDTQYF; DNA: TGTGCCAGCAGTGCCTCGGGACTAGCGGGAGCAAGACCAGATACGCAGTATTTT
J: TRBJ1-5; size: -; length: 12; V: TRBV10-3; D: -; CDR3: CAIRGGNQPQHF; DNA: TGTGCCATCCGCGGAGGGAATCAGCCCCAGCATTTT
J: TRBJ2-2; size: once; length: 18; V: TRBV9; D: TRBD1; CDR3: CASSVAPRWDREIGELFF; DNA: TGTGCCAGCAGCGTAGCCCCAAGGTGGGACAGGGAAATCGGGGAGCTGTTTTTT
J: TRBJ2-2; size: -; length: 14; V: TRBV2; D: TRBD2; CDR3: CASTNSGDTGELFF; DNA: TGTGCCAGCACAAATAGCGGGGACACCGGGGAGCTGTTTTTT
J: TRBJ1-2; size: -; length: 14; V: TRBV5-1; D: TRBD1; CDR3: CASSPTGGNYGYTF; DNA: TGCGCCAGCAGCCCGACAGGGGGTAACTATGGCTACACCTTC
J: TRBJ1-1; size: few; length: 18; V: TRBV20-1; D: -; CDR3: CSASRVVVGGAGNTEAFF; DNA: TGCAGTGCTAGTCGGGTGGTTGTTGGGGGGGCTGGAAACACTGAAGCTTTCTTT
J: TRBJ1-2; size: -; length: 13; V: TRBV2; D: TRBD1; CDR3: CATSGTGIYGYTF; DNA: TGTGCCACCTCCGGGACAGGGATCTATGGCTACACCTTC
J: TRBJ2-1; size: -; length: 16; V: TRBV15; D: -; CDR3: CATSRGERESHNEQFF; DNA: TGTGCCACCAGCAGAGGGGAGAGGGAGTCACACAATGAGCAGTTCTTC
J: TRBJ2-1; size: -; length: 15; V: TRBV11-2; D: TRBD2; CDR3: CASSHGLAGGNEQFF; DNA: TGTGCCAGCAGCCACGGGCTAGCGGGAGGGAATGAGCAGTTCTTC
J: TRBJ1-2; size: -; length: 13; V: TRBV7-8; D: -; CDR3: CASSPSGDYGYTF; DNA: TGTGCCAGCAGCCCTAGCGGGGACTATGGCTACACCTTC
J: TRBJ1-2; size: -; length: 16; V: TRBV6-5; D: TRBD1; CDR3: CASSYSSGGQGVGYTF; DNA: TGTGCCAGCAGTTACTCCTCGGGGGGACAGGGAGTCGGCTACACCTTC
J: TRBJ2-2; size: -; length: 15; V: TRBV5-4; D: -; CDR3: CASSPRTANTGKLFF; DNA: TGTGCCAGCAGTCCTAGGACAGCGAACACCGGGAAGCTGTTTTTT
J: TRBJ1-4; size: once; length: 19; V: TRBV4-1; D: TRBD1; CDR3: CASSQGFRDRGTQREKLFF; DNA: TGCGCCAGCAGCCAAGGGTTCCGGGACAGGGGAACCCAGCGAGAAAAACTGTTTTTT
J: TRBJ1-2; size: -; length: 15; V: TRBV5-4; D: -; CDR3: CASSLMVGLAYGYTF; DNA: TGTGCCAGCAGCTTGATGGTTGGATTAGCCTATGGCTACACCTTC
J: TRBJ2-7; size: -; length: 15; V: TRBV7-9; D: TRBD1; CDR3: CASSTTDRAYYEQYF; DNA: TGTGCCAGCAGCACTACGGACAGGGCCTACTACGAGCAGTACTTC
J: TRBJ2-1; size: -; length: 15; V: TRBV9; D: -; CDR3: CASSSGALQGNEQFF; DNA: TGTGCCAGCAGTTCAGGCGCGTTGCAGGGCAATGAGCAGTTCTTC
J: TRBJ1-2; size: -; length: 13; V: TRBV5-1; D: TRBD1; CDR3: CASSSLTGDGYTF; DNA: TGCGCCAGCAGCTCACTGACAGGGGATGGCTACACCTTC
J: TRBJ2-1; size: -; length: 15; V: TRBV10-3; D: TRBD1; CDR3: CAIRKGQGSPNEQFF; DNA: TGTGCCATCAGAAAGGGACAGGGAAGCCCCAATGAGCAGTTCTTC
J: TRBJ2-1; size: -; length: 14; V: TRBV14; D: TRBD1; CDR3: CASSGTATYNEQFF; DNA: TGTGCCAGCAGCGGGACAGCCACCTACAATGAGCAGTTCTTC
J: TRBJ1-2; size: few; length: 15; V: TRBV11-3; D: -; CDR3: CASSLDRTLNYGYTF; DNA: TGTGCCAGCAGCTTAGATCGGACATTAAACTATGGCTACACCTTC
J: TRBJ1-2; size: -; length: 15; V: TRBV2; D: TRBD1; CDR3: CASSLPGQGDYGYTF; DNA: TGTGCCAGCAGTTTACCGGGACAGGGTGATTATGGCTACACCTTC
J: TRBJ1-6; size: -; length: 16; V: TRBV9; D: -; CDR3: CASSVAGPGGLSPLHF; DNA: TGTGCCAGCAGCGTAGCCGGACCGGGGGGTCTATCACCCCTCCACTTT
J: TRBJ2-2; size: many; length: 15; V: TRBV10-2; D: -; CDR3: CASSAQGGHTGELFF; DNA: TGCGCCAGCAGTGCACAGGGAGGGCACACCGGGGAGCTGTTTTTT
J: TRBJ1-2; size: -; length: 16; V: TRBV15; D: TRBD1; CDR3: CATSRETGNLNYGYTF; DNA: TGTGCCACCAGCAGAGAGACAGGGAACCTTAACTATGGCTACACCTTC
J: TRBJ1-2; size: -; length: 14; V: TRBV28; D: -; CDR3: CASSFASGLYGYTF; DNA: TGTGCCAGCAGTTTCGCCTCAGGGCTCTATGGCTACACCTTC
J: TRBJ2-3; size: once; length: 15; V: TRBV11-3; D: TRBD1; CDR3: CASSLGTGGSDTQYF; DNA: TGTGCCAGCAGCTTAGGGACAGGGGGGTCAGATACGCAGTATTTT
J: TRBJ2-1; size: -; length: 15; V: TRBV2; D: TRBD2; CDR3: CASSEWASGDNEQFF; DNA: TGTGCCAGCAGTGAATGGGCTAGCGGGGACAATGAGCAGTTCTTC
J: TRBJ1-2; size: once; length: 13; V: TRBV7-3; D: -; CDR3: CASSPVGAGDYTF; DNA: TGTGCCAGCAGCCCCGTTGGAGCCGGGGACTACACCTTC
J: TRBJ1-2; size: -; length: 14; V: TRBV28; D: TRBD1; CDR3: CASSLLGQGHGYTF; DNA: TGTGCCAGCAGTTTATTAGGACAGGGCCATGGCTACACCTTC
J: TRBJ2-3; size: -; length: 15; V: TRBV30; D: TRBD1; CDR3: CAWSIRDRGPLTQYF; DNA: TGTGCCTGGAGTATCCGGGACAGGGGGCCCCTTACGCAGTATTTT
J: TRBJ1-4; size: -; length: 15; V: TRBV3-1/TRBV3-2; D: TRBD1; CDR3: CASSQRDSRNEKLFF; DNA: TGTGCCAGCAGCCAACGGGACAGTAGGAATGAAAAACTGTTTTTT
J: TRBJ1-1; size: -; length: 13; V: TRBV7-3; D: -; CDR3: CASSRDSATEAFF; DNA: TGTGCCAGCAGTCGTGATAGCGCCACTGAAGCTTTCTTT
J: TRBJ1-2; size: -; length: 14; V: TRBV7-9; D: -; CDR3: CASSFSQGSYGYTF; DNA: TGTGCCAGCAGCTTTTCCCAGGGAAGCTATGGCTACACCTTC
J: TRBJ1-2; size: -; length: 16; V: TRBV3-1/TRBV3-2; D: -; CDR3: CASSPRDTGINYGYTF; DNA: TGTGCCAGCAGCCCGAGAGATACAGGGATTAACTATGGCTACACCTTC
J: TRBJ1-1; size: -; length: 13; V: TRBV12-3/TRBV12-4; D: -; CDR3: CASSFQANTEAFF; DNA: TGTGCCAGCAGTTTTCAAGCGAACACTGAAGCTTTCTTT
J: TRBJ2-7; size: once; length: 11; V: TRBV20-1; D: TRBD2; CDR3: CSARKGRGEYF; DNA: TGCAGTGCTAGGAAGGGGAGGGGAGAGTACTTC
J: TRBJ2-1; size: -; length: 14; V: TRBV30; D: -; CDR3: CAWSRGYFVDEQFF; DNA: TGTGCCTGGAGTCGAGGTTACTTTGTCGATGAGCAGTTCTTC
J: TRBJ1-1; size: -; length: 10; V: TRBV29-1; D: -; CDR3: CTTENTEAFF; DNA: TGTACGACAGAAAACACTGAAGCTTTCTTT
J: TRBJ1-2; size: -; length: 13; V: TRBV2; D: TRBD1; CDR3: CASRIQGAYGYTF; DNA: TGTGCCAGCAGGATACAGGGGGCCTATGGCTACACCTTC
J: TRBJ1-5; size: -; length: 18; V: TRBV15; D: -; CDR3: CATSRGSGGKRSNQPQHF; DNA: TGTGCCACCAGCCGCGGATCGGGGGGGAAGAGGAGCAATCAGCCCCAGCATTTT
J: TRBJ1-3; size: -; length: 16; V: TRBV19; D: TRBD1; CDR3: CASSMDRVFSGNTIYF; DNA: TGTGCCAGTAGTATGGACAGGGTCTTCTCTGGAAACACCATATATTTT
J: TRBJ1-4; size: once; length: 15; V: TRBV29-1; D: -; CDR3: CSAGGKGGVGEKLFF; DNA: TGCAGCGCGGGGGGCAAGGGAGGAGTAGGGGAAAAACTGTTTTTT
J: TRBJ2-1; size: once; length: 17; V: TRBV7-9; D: TRBD2; CDR3: CASSFPLAGGPYNEQFF; DNA: TGTGCCAGCAGCTTCCCACTAGCGGGAGGGCCCTACAATGAGCAGTTCTTC
J: TRBJ1-1; size: -; length: 15; V: TRBV5-1; D: TRBD1; CDR3: CASSSTGVRNTEAFF; DNA: TGCGCCAGCAGCTCGACAGGGGTTAGGAACACTGAAGCTTTCTTT
J: TRBJ1-1; size: -; length: 13; V: TRBV30; D: -; CDR3: CAWSMGLGPEAFF; DNA: TGTGCCTGGAGCATGGGCCTTGGGCCTGAAGCTTTCTTT
J: TRBJ2-3; size: -; length: 16; V: TRBV5-1; D: -; CDR3: CASSQAPRGMADTQYF; DNA: TGCGCCAGCAGCCAAGCCCCCAGGGGAATGGCAGATACGCAGTATTTT
J: TRBJ2-5; size: -; length: 13; V: TRBV9; D: -; CDR3: CASSSGVVETQYF; DNA: TGTGCCAGCAGTTCAGGGGTTGTGGAGACCCAGTACTTC
J: TRBJ1-4; size: once; length: 15; V: TRBV5-1; D: TRBD1; CDR3: CASSPLGTGGEKLFF; DNA: TGCGCCAGCAGCCCTCTGGGGACAGGGGGCGAAAAACTGTTTTTT
J: TRBJ1-3; size: -; length: 14; V: TRBV5-1; D: -; CDR3: CASSARGAGNTIYF; DNA: TGCGCCAGCAGCGCCAGGGGTGCTGGAAACACCATATATTTT
J: TRBJ2-5; size: -; length: 12; V: TRBV2; D: -; CDR3: CASGEVGETQYF; DNA: TGTGCCAGTGGGGAGGTGGGAGAGACCCAGTACTTC
J: TRBJ2-3; size: -; length: 16; V: TRBV28; D: TRBD1; CDR3: CASSPWTGSLADTQYF; DNA: TGTGCCAGCAGTCCCTGGACAGGGTCGTTGGCAGATACGCAGTATTTT
J: TRBJ1-2; size: -; length: 15; V: TRBV11-1; D: TRBD1; CDR3: CASSLNRQGVGGYTF; DNA: TGTGCCAGCAGCTTAAATCGACAGGGGGTCGGTGGCTACACCTTC